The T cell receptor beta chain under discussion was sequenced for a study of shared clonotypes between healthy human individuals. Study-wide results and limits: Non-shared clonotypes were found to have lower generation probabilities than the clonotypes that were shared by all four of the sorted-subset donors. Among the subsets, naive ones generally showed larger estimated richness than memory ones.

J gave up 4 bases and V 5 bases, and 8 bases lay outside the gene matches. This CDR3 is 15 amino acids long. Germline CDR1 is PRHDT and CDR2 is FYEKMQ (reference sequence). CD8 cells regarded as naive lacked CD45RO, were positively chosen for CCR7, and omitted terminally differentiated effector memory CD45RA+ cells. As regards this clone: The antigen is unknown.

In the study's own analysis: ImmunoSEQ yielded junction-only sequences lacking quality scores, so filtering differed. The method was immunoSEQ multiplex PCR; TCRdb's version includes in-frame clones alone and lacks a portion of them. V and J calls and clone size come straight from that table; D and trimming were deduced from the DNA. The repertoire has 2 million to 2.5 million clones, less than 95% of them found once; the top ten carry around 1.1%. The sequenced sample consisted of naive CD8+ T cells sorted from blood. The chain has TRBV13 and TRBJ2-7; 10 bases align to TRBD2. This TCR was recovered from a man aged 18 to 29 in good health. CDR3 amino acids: CASSISSGRRYEQYF. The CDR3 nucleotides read TGTGCCAGCAGCATATCTAGCGGGAGAAGGTACGAGCAGTACTTC.